A single sample is the source of the 24 T cell receptor beta chains below, sequenced in a study of technical replicates of blood from a few donors. The method was immunoSEQ multiplex PCR; TCRdb's version includes in-frame clones alone and lacks a portion of them. The profile shows around 53,000 clones, more than 85% of them singletons. Sequencing used PBMCs. These receptors came from a human donor in good health. Some clones in this sample may be carry-over from other donors' samples.

The rearrangement joins TRBV21-1 to TRBJ2-3; the DNA was not used to check the table's D call, TRBD1. TRBV21-1 is termed a pseudogene. This CDR3 spans 18 amino acids. The CDR3 loop is CASSRPWDRGEETDTQYF. In DNA form, the CDR3 reads TGTGCCAGCAGCAGGCCTTGGGACAGGGGGGAGGAGACAGATACGCAGTATTTT.

The V gene is TRBV6-1, the J gene TRBJ2-7; TRBD1 matches at 7 bases. V trimming: 7 bases; J trimming: 5 bases; junction bases outside the gene matches: 8. The CDR3 contains 13 residues. Per the germline V gene, CDR1 is MNHNS and CDR2 is SASEGT. The CDR3, as DNA: TGTGCCAGCAACGAGGGGACAGCCAACGAGCAGTACTTC. Translating it yields CASNEGTANEQYF.

The rearrangement links TRBV5-1 to TRBJ2-3, with D possibly being TRBD2 (7 bases). V dropped 5 bases and J dropped 0 bases, with 13 bases sitting between them. CDR3 length: 15 amino acids. Germline V gene sequence: CDR1 SGHRS, CDR2 YFSETQ. CDR3 sequence (DNA): TGCGCCAGCAGTCGGGGGGCATCGAGCACAGATACGCAGTATTTT. It codes for CASSRGASSTDTQYF.

This clone has a single count. Here the CDR3 DNA reads TGTGCCAGTAGTATTCTACTAGCGGGGAGCACAGATACGCAGTATTTT. It is translated as CASSILLAGSTDTQYF. V and J are TRBV19 and TRBJ2-3; TRBD2 aligns across 10 bases. The CDR3 spans 16 residues. Germline CDR1 is LNHDA and CDR2 is SQIVND (reference sequence). The junction had 3 bases not matched to a gene; V was cut back by 3 bases and J by 0 bases.

The V call is TRBV7-2, the J call TRBJ1-1, with TRBD1 matching 9 bases. There are 13 residues in the CDR3. Germline CDR1 reads SGHTA; CDR2 reads FQGNSA. V shed 5 bases, J shed 9 bases, and the junction held 7 bases outside the gene matches. In DNA form, the CDR3 reads TGTGCCAGCAGCACTGGGGACAGGGCGAAAGCTTTCTTT. Translated, it gives CASSTGDRAKAFF.

This chain joins TRBV4-1 and TRBJ1-5; D gene ambiguous. CDR1 and CDR2 from the germline V gene are MGHRA and YSYEKL. V lost 2 bases and J lost 2, with 7 bases in between. This CDR3 spans 14 amino acids. CDR3 DNA sequence: TGCGCCAGCAGCCAACCCGGGGGCAATCAGCCCCAGCATTTT. It specifies CASSQPGGNQPQHF.

The CDR3 DNA is TGTGCTAGTGGTTTCGGGAACGTGAATGAAAAACTGTTTTTT. Amino acid sequence: CASGFGNVNEKLFF. The chain has TRBV12-5 and TRBJ1-4; D is ambiguous. Between the trimmed V and J ends, which lost 3 bases and 5 bases, there was a span of 10 bases. Germline V gene data show CDR1 as LGHNT and CDR2 as FRNRAP. This CDR3 has 14 amino acids.

V and J are TRBV7-2 and TRBJ1-1; unclear D gene. There are 14 residues in the CDR3. V was shortened by 7 bases and J by 1 base, with 13 bases between the two germline ends. Germline V CDR1 and CDR2: SGHTA, FQGNSA. The CDR3 DNA sequence: TGTGCCAGCAAAGCTTACGGGAGGAACACTGAAGCTTTCTTT. Its translation is CASKAYGRNTEAFF.

This chain connects TRBV7-6 to TRBJ2-3; 9 bases align to TRBD2. CDR3 length: 15 amino acids. After removal of 3 bases from V and 4 bases from J, the junction contained 5 bases not matched to a gene. The germline V gene encodes CDR1 SGHVS and CDR2 FNYEAQ. The CDR3 DNA follows: TGTGCCAGCAGCTTTGCGGGGGGGCTCTCAGATACGCAGTATTTT. Protein product: CASSFAGGLSDTQYF. The complete variable domain, with remaining parts taken from reference TRBV7-6 and TRBJ2-3, reads GAGVSQSPRYKVTKRGQDVALRCDPISGHVSLYWYRQALGQGPEFLTYFNYEAQQDKSGLPNDRFSAERPEGSISTLTIQRTEQRDSAMYRCASSFAGGLSDTQYFGPGTRLTVL.

The CDR3 spells CASSEESGGGGETQYF. In nucleotides, the CDR3 is TGTGCCAGCAGTGAAGAGAGCGGGGGAGGGGGAGAGACCCAGTACTTC. This chain joins TRBV6-1 and TRBJ2-5; 8 bases are a match to TRBD2. The CDR3 has 16 residues. V shed 1 base, J shed 4 bases, and the junction held 8 bases outside the gene matches. Germline lookup yields CDR1 MNHNS and CDR2 SASEGT.

J is TRBJ1-2 and V is TRBV6-6; D not certain. The CDR3 is 13 amino acids. Trimming cost V 8 bases and J 4 bases, with 14 bases left between them. The germline gives CDR1 MNHNY, CDR2 SVGAGI (reference sequence). The DNA for the CDR3 is TGTGCCAGCGGCCCCGAGAGACTCTATGGCTACACCTTC. This gives the protein CASGPERLYGYTF.

The gene calls are TRBV5-4 and TRBJ1-1; 8 bases agree with TRBD1. CDR3 length: 15 amino acids. The J segment lost 1 base and the V segment lost 4 bases, leaving 6 bases of the junction unmatched. Germline V gene sequence: CDR1 SGHNT, CDR2 YYREEE (reference sequence). The CDR3 loop reads CASSPRTGQNTEAFF. The CDR3 DNA is TGTGCCAGCAGCCCTAGGACAGGGCAGAACACTGAAGCTTTCTTT. The full variable domain, rest sourced from reference TRBV5-4 and TRBJ1-1, is ETGVTQSPTHLIKTRGQQVTLRCSSQSGHNTVSWYQQALGQGPQFIFQYYREEENGRGNFPPRFSGLQFPNYSSELNVNALELDDSALYLCASSPRTGQNTEAFFGQGTRLTVV.

The chain employs TRBV18 and TRBJ1-2; D gene uncertain. Deletions cut 4 bases from V and 6 bases from J, with 9 bases between. Germline-derived CDR1 and CDR2 are KGHSH and LQKENI. This CDR3 contains 12 residues. DNA of the CDR3: TGTGCCAGCTCACAAAGAGTGGATGGCTACACCTTC. Residues: CASSQRVDGYTF.

DNA of the CDR3: TGTGCCAGCAGTATCAGACAGGGCTATGGCTACACCTTC. Translating it yields CASSIRQGYGYTF. The J gene is TRBJ1-2, the V gene TRBV27; 7 nucleotides align to TRBD1. The V segment lost 5 bases and the J segment 4 bases; nucleotides outside the gene matches: 4. Germline V gives CDR1 MNHEY, CDR2 SMNVEV (reference sequence). The CDR3 sequence is 13 residues long.

The rearrangement joins TRBV5-1 to TRBJ2-7; 7 positions match TRBD1. This CDR3 has 13 amino acids. V shed 4 bases and J 3 bases; nucleotides not matched to a gene: 4. Germline loops: CDR1 SGHRS, CDR2 YFSETQ. The CDR3 loop reads CASSSRDSYEQYF. DNA of the CDR3: TGCGCCAGCAGCAGCCGGGACAGCTACGAGCAGTACTTC.

The chain employs TRBV4-3 and TRBJ1-2; TRBD1 is a possible D gene (6 bases). V was pared by 0 bases and J by 3 bases, with 14 bases between. The CDR3 sequence is 16 residues long. Germline V gene data show CDR1 as LGHNA and CDR2 as YSLEER. CDR3 loop: CASSQDPLGADYGYTF. The CDR3, as DNA: TGCGCCAGCAGCCAAGACCCCTTGGGGGCGGACTATGGCTACACCTTC.

The V and J genes are TRBV4-3 and TRBJ1-2, with D possibly TRBD1 on 6 matching bases. Germline V lookup: CDR1 LGHNA, CDR2 YSLEER. Trimming shortened V by 1 base and J by 2 bases, and 14 bases separated the two germline ends. The CDR3 runs to 16 residues. The chain's CDR3 is CASSQVATGNNYGYTF. DNA of the CDR3: TGCGCCAGCAGCCAAGTTGCGACAGGCAACAACTATGGCTACACCTTC.

The chain combines TRBV7-2 with TRBJ2-7; 10 nucleotides agree with TRBD2. Trimming took 6 bases from V and 4 from J; bases not matched to a gene: 3. CDR1 is SGHTA and CDR2 is FQGNSA in the germline V gene. This CDR3 has 13 amino acids. The CDR3 DNA follows: TGTGCCAGCAGACTAGCGGGGACTTACGAGCAGTACTTC. Amino acids: CASRLAGTYEQYF.

The V and J genes are TRBV9 and TRBJ1-3; D remains ambiguous. CDR1 SGDLS and CDR2 YYNGEE come from the germline V gene. The V and J ends lost 4 bases and 0 bases respectively, with 8 bases between them. This CDR3 region has 14 residues. The chain's CDR3 is CASSLRLSGNTIYF. CDR3 bases: TGTGCCAGCAGCTTACGACTCTCTGGAAACACCATATATTTT.

The V gene is TRBV4-1, the J gene TRBJ2-5; 11 bases are a match to TRBD2. V lost 0 bases to trimming and J lost 4 bases; unmatched junction nucleotides: 10. This CDR3 contains 18 residues. Germline CDR1 is MGHRA and CDR2 is YSYEKL. The CDR3 protein is CASSQDLRVAGGRETQYF. The CDR3 DNA reads TGCGCCAGCAGCCAAGATCTTCGGGTAGCGGGGGGGCGAGAGACCCAGTACTTC.

The V and J genes are TRBV6-1 and TRBJ1-2, with a tentative D call TRBD1 (5 bases). Trimming pared 4 bases from V and 1 base from J, leaving 10 bases between. This CDR3 contains 14 residues. Germline V gene data show CDR1 as MNHNS and CDR2 as SASEGT. The CDR3 protein is CASSATDSNYGYTF. In nucleotides, the CDR3 is TGTGCCAGCAGTGCCACAGACAGTAACTATGGCTACACCTTC.

The J gene is TRBJ2-2, the V gene TRBV5-1; D remains ambiguous. The ends were cut back, 1 base at V and 0 bases at J, with 7 bases in the middle. CDR1 is SGHRS, CDR2 YFSETQ, per germline. This CDR3 is 15 amino acids long. The CDR3 reads CASSLPTANTGELFF. The CDR3 region has the DNA TGCGCCAGCAGCTTGCCGACTGCGAACACCGGGGAGCTGTTTTTT.

The DNA for the CDR3 is TGTGCCTGGAATGGTCTAGCAGACTACGAGCAGTACTTC. Translating gives CAWNGLADYEQYF. This chain uses TRBV30 with TRBJ2-7; the D gene is possibly TRBD2 (5 bases). The length of the CDR3 is 13 residues. Germline V CDR1 and CDR2: GTSNPN, SVGIG (reference sequence). V lost 4 bases to trimming and J lost 3 bases, with 13 bases between them.

The chain has TRBV6-1 and TRBJ1-1, with 8 bases aligning to TRBD1. This CDR3 has 13 amino acids. V trimming: 6 bases; J trimming: 2 bases; junction bases outside the gene matches: 2. Germline lookup yields CDR1 MNHNS and CDR2 SASEGT. Written as DNA, the CDR3 is TGTGCCAGCAGGACAGGGGCTAACACTGAAGCTTTCTTT. It specifies CASRTGANTEAFF.